This passage covers 15 T cell receptor beta chains from one sample sequenced in a study of neurological immune-mediated disorders. Via MiXCR, TCRdb re-called the 5' RACE reads, giving one row per CDR3 protein. Here the sample spans roughly 65,000 distinct CDR3 sequences, approximately 5.3% being singletons. What was sequenced was PBMCs. The source of these receptors is a human donor with multiple sclerosis. The donor label of this sample is uncertain.

There are many counts of this clonotype. This may arise from a read error, as a much more abundant clone is one base away. The chain recombines TRBV15 with TRBJ2-7; a weak D match, TRBD1 (6 bases). CDR1 LNHNV and CDR2 YYDKDF come from the germline V gene (reference sequence). The CDR3 consists of 13 residues. The CDR3 coding sequence is TGTACCACCAGCCCTGGGGGCCAGTACGAGCAGTACTTC. It codes for CTTSPGGQYEQYF.

This clonotype was detected many times. V gene TRBV27 combines with J gene TRBJ2-1; D might be TRBD2 (6 bases). V was clipped by 5 bases and J by 5 bases, with 22 bases between them. Germline loops: CDR1 MNHEY, CDR2 SMNVEV (reference sequence). This CDR3 is 17 amino acids long. The CDR3 loop reads CASSVSPRGDSNNEQFF. CDR3 DNA sequence: TGTGCCAGCAGTGTAAGCCCTCGCGGGGATTCAAACAATGAGCAGTTCTTC.

In its sample, this clonotype was seen many times. The chain combines TRBV7-6 with TRBJ2-3; D is unclear. V was trimmed by 4 bases and J by 4 bases, leaving 18 bases between them. The CDR3 consists of 16 residues. Germline V gives CDR1 SGHVS, CDR2 FNYEAQ. CDR3 coding DNA: TGTGCCAGCAGCTCTCAGGACGCAGCCTTTCCAGATACGCAGTATTTT. Its protein is CASSSQDAAFPDTQYF.

This clonotype was picked up many times. The chain has TRBV5-1 and TRBJ1-5; 7 positions match TRBD1. This CDR3 comprises 14 residues. Per germline, CDR1 SGHRS and CDR2 YFSETQ. V shed 2 bases and J 1 base; nucleotides not matched to a gene: 0. CDR3 coding DNA: TGCGCCAGCAGCTTACAGGGGAGCAATCAGCCCCAGCATTTT. Encoded protein: CASSLQGSNQPQHF.

This clonotype showed up many times. The chain combines TRBV5-1 with TRBJ1-5; D remains unclear. The CDR3 spans 15 residues. Germline V lookup: CDR1 SGHRS, CDR2 YFSETQ. V dropped 0 bases and J dropped 6 bases, with 13 bases sitting between them. The CDR3 here is CASSLEWGPTQPQHF. The DNA for the CDR3 is TGCGCCAGCAGCTTGGAGTGGGGTCCCACTCAGCCCCAGCATTTT.

This clonotype has a count of ten or more. This chain uses TRBV5-6 with TRBJ1-6, with 8 nucleotides matching TRBD1. There are 15 residues in the CDR3. Per germline, CDR1 SGHDT and CDR2 YYEEEE. J was trimmed by 7 bases and V by 0 bases; bases with no gene match: 3. The CDR3 sequence: CASSLEDRENSPLHF. DNA of the CDR3: TGTGCCAGCAGCTTGGAGGACAGGGAAAATTCACCCCTCCACTTT.

This clonotype was counted ten times or more. J is TRBJ2-1 and V is TRBV6-1, with D unresolved. The CDR3 spans 15 residues. CDR1 is MNHNS and CDR2 is SASEGT in the germline V gene. The ends were cut back, 6 bases at V and 0 bases at J, with 12 bases in the middle. CDR3 nucleotide sequence: TGTGCCAGCAGCCCCGACAAGAGCTCCTACAATGAGCAGTTCTTC. Encoded protein: CASSPDKSSYNEQFF.

This clonotype was observed at least ten times. The CDR3 loop is CASSLDGGAFTDTQYF. CDR3 DNA sequence: TGTGCCAGCAGCTTGGATGGGGGGGCCTTCACAGATACGCAGTATTTT. The gene calls are TRBV5-5 and TRBJ2-3, with D possibly being TRBD2 (7 bases). Germline V gene lookup returns CDR1 SGHKS and CDR2 YYEKEE (reference sequence). The CDR3 runs to 16 residues. The V end was cut by 0 bases, the J end by 2 bases, with 13 bases between.

This clonotype was picked up many times. The chain recombines TRBV20-1 with TRBJ2-1; TRBD2 might be the D (6 bases). CDR3 length: 16 residues. V was trimmed by 3 bases and J by 6 bases, leaving 21 bases between them. CDR1 is DFQATT and CDR2 is SNEGSKA in the germline V gene (reference sequence). The CDR3 DNA reads as TGCAGTGCTAGTGGGGACTCGGACGGGGTGCCCAATGAGCAGTTCTTC. As protein: CSASGDSDGVPNEQFF.

This clonotype came up a few times. The chain combines TRBV10-2 with TRBJ1-4; D uncertain. Germline CDR1 is WSHSY and CDR2 is SAAADI. CDR3 length: 13 residues. The V end lost 7 bases, the J end lost 8 bases, and 14 bases lay between the germline ends. The DNA for the CDR3 is TGCGCCAGCACGTTGCAGCTGGGGGAAAAACTGTTTTTT. This codes for CASTLQLGEKLFF.

This clonotype came up many times. The CDR3 here is CASSLKDSTDTQYF. CDR3 bases: TGTGCCAGCAGCTTAAAGGATTCCACAGATACGCAGTATTTT. The rearrangement uses TRBV7-2 and TRBJ2-3; no clear D gene. The V gene's germline CDR1 is SGHTA and CDR2 FQGNSA. The V end was cut by 2 bases, the J end by 2 bases, with 8 bases between. The CDR3 length is 14 residues.

This clonotype has ten or more counts. This chain connects TRBV5-1 to TRBJ2-7, with 7 bases fitting TRBD1. This CDR3 spans 15 amino acids. CDR1 and CDR2 from the germline V gene are SGHRS and YFSETQ. V was clipped by 3 bases and J by 5 bases; unmatched bases: 11. The CDR3 DNA reads TGCGCCAGCAGCTCACTTTCGGGACAGAAGGACGAGCAGTACTTC. Translating gives CASSSLSGQKDEQYF.

The table lists this clonotype with many counts. The chain has TRBV2 and TRBJ2-3, with D perhaps assigned TRBD1 or TRBD2 (5 bases each). The CDR3 extends over 18 amino acids. Trimming cost V 0 bases and J 3 bases, with 19 bases left between them. Germline loops: CDR1 SNHLY, CDR2 FYNNEI. This chain's CDR3 is CASSEAMSRGRDTDTQYF. Here the CDR3 DNA reads TGTGCCAGCAGTGAAGCGATGTCGAGGGGCCGGGATACAGATACGCAGTATTTT.

This clonotype was detected ten times or more. The chain links TRBV10-3 to TRBJ2-7; 8 bases match TRBD1. The CDR3 totals 13 residues. With V trimmed by 6 bases and J by 5 bases, 6 bases remained unmatched. CDR1 is ENHRY and CDR2 is SYGVKD in the germline V gene. CDR3 in amino acids: CAIRGQGVHEQYF. CDR3 nucleotide sequence: TGTGCCATCAGAGGACAGGGAGTCCACGAGCAGTACTTC.

This clonotype was picked up many times. DNA of the CDR3: TGCAGTGCTACGGGAATGCAGGGGACTAGCCTCTGGGGTGAGCAGTTCTTC. The encoded protein is CSATGMQGTSLWGEQFF. The rearrangement links TRBV20-1 to TRBJ2-1; 9 bases are a match to TRBD2. Germline trimming cut 4 bases from V and 9 bases from J; bases unmatched to any gene: 19. This CDR3 is 17 amino acids long. CDR1 is DFQATT and CDR2 is SNEGSKA in the germline V gene (reference sequence).